This T cell receptor beta chain was found in a study of blood T cell repertoires in COVID-19. The germline V gene has CDR1 MNHEY and CDR2 SVGAGI. The V end lost 4 bases, the J end lost 0 bases, and 10 bases lay between the germline ends. The CDR3 runs 15 residues. In the original processing: Scientists estimated how many nucleated cells there were by amplifying reference gene primers. The table came from immunoSEQ multiplex PCR; TCRdb's copy has only in-frame clones and leaves some out. The V and J calls and clone size are taken from that table; D and trimming were inferred from the DNA. Among hundreds of thousands of clones, 75% to 85% were seen once, and the ten largest hold approximately 4.6%.

Source material: PBMCs or T cells enriched from blood (not recorded which). The V and J genes are TRBV6-5 and TRBJ1-5, with a tentative D call TRBD1 (5 bases). The clonotype originates from a man under 40 with acute COVID-19. The CDR3: CASSSRQGSNQPQHF. Here the CDR3 DNA reads TGTGCCAGCAGTTCTCGGCAGGGTAGCAATCAGCCCCAGCATTTT.